What follows describes a single TCR beta chain. Using unique molecular identifiers, the investigators prepared the TCRbeta library. TCRdb recomputed calls from the PCR reads with MiXCR, one row per CDR3 protein. The sample has a few hundred thousand distinct CDR3 sequences, around 13% seen once. The data were taken from a study of T-cell reconstitution after alpha-beta-depleted transplantation in children. The germline V gene has CDR1 LGHNA and CDR2 YSLEER. The CDR3 covers 15 residues. V lost 0 bases and J 7 bases, leaving 10 bases between the germline ends. The chain joins TRBV4-3 to TRBJ1-6, with a tentative D call TRBD1 (5 bases). The sequencing used PBMCs, mostly from graft donor cells, collected 360 days after TCRalphabeta/CD19-depleted stem cell transplant. The sequence was collected from a male patient younger than 18 who had a stem cell transplant for acute myeloid leukemia, so the T cells may come from the graft donor. The CDR3 loop is CASSQDFGANSPLHF. CDR3 DNA sequence: TGCGCCAGCAGCCAAGATTTCGGGGCCAATTCACCCCTCCACTTT.